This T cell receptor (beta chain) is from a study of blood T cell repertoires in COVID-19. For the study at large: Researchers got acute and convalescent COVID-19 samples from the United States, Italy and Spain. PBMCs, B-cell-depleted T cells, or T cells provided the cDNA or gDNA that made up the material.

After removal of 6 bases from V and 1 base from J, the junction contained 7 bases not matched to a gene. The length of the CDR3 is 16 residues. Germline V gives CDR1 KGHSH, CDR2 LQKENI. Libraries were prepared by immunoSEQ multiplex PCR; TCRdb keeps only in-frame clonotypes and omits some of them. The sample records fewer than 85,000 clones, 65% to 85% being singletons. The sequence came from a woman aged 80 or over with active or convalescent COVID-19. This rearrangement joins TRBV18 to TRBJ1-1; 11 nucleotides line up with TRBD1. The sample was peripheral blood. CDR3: CASSLGQGARNTEAFF. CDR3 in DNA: TGTGCCAGCTCCCTTGGACAGGGGGCAAGGAACACTGAAGCTTTCTTT.